The table lists the clone carrying this T cell receptor (beta chain) with a count of one. This specimen comes from a study of T cell changes during pregnancy in multiple sclerosis. Germline V gene data show CDR1 as SGDLS and CDR2 as YYNGEE. There are 15 residues in the CDR3. With 0 bases removed from V and 0 bases from J, the gap between germline ends came to 10 bases. TCRdb's table, derived via immunoSEQ multiplex PCR, lists solely in-frame clones and lacks some. Seen here are approximately 53,000 clones, 80% to 95% observed once, and the top ten hold around 0.25%. The chain links TRBV9 to TRBJ2-7; perhaps TRBD2 as D (6 bases). This clonotype was sampled from a female donor with multiple sclerosis, enrolled in a pregnancy study. Source: CD4+ T cells from peripheral blood mononuclear cells, taken in the second trimester of pregnancy. The CDR3 nucleotides read TGTGCCAGCAGCGTAGCGGGGGAAAGCTCCTACGAGCAGTACTTC. Translating it yields CASSVAGESSYEQYF. The variable domain in full, with the rest retrieved from reference TRBV9 and TRBJ2-7, is DSGVTQTPKHLITATGQRVTLRCSPRSGDLSVYWYQQSLDQGLQFLIQYYNGEERAKGNILERFSAQQFPDLHSELNLSSLELGDSALYFCASSVAGESSYEQYFGPGTRLTVT.